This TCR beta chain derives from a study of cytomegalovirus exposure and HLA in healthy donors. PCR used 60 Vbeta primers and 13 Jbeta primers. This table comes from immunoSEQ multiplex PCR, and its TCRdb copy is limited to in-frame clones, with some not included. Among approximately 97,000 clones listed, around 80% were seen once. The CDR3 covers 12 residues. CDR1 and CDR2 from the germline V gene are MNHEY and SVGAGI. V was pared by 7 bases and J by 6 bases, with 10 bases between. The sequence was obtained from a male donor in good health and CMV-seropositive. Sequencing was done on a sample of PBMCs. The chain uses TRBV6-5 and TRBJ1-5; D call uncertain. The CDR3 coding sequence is TGTGCCAGCACCGACGGGGTTCAGCCCCAGCATTTT. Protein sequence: CASTDGVQPQHF.